This T cell receptor beta chain was identified in a study of cytomegalovirus exposure and HLA in healthy donors. With 60 Vbeta and 13 Jbeta primers, the PCR was carried out. The table came from immunoSEQ multiplex PCR; TCRdb's copy has only in-frame clones and leaves some out. Of just over 150,000 clones in the sample, around 83% were seen once. This CDR3 has 14 residues. Germline V CDR1 and CDR2: SGHRS, YFSETQ. Trimming took 0 bases from V and 3 from J; bases not matched to a gene: 3. The receptor's source is a man between 45 and 60 years old in good health and CMV-seropositive. The sequencing sample was made of PBMCs. This chain links TRBV5-1 with TRBJ2-7, with 7 bases matching TRBD1. CDR3: CASSLAQGNYEQYF. CDR3 sequence (DNA): TGCGCCAGCAGCTTGGCACAGGGGAACTACGAGCAGTACTTC.